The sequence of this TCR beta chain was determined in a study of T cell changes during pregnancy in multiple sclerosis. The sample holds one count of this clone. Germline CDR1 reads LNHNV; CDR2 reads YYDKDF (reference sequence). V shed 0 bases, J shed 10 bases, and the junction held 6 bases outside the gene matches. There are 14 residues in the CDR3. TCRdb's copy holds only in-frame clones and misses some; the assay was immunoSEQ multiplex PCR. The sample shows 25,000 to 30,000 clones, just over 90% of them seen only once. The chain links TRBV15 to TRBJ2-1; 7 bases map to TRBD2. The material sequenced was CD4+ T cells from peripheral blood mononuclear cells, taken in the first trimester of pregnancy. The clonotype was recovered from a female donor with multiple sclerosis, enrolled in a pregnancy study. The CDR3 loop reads CATSRDPGEGEQFF. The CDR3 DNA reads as TGTGCCACCAGCAGAGACCCCGGGGAGGGGGAGCAGTTCTTC.